This T cell receptor beta chain appears in the sequencing data of a study of cytomegalovirus exposure and HLA in healthy donors. Study-wide results and caveats: In a later analysis, specific HLA alleles were associated with under 20,000 TCR beta sequences at a 0.05 false discovery rate.

V shed 7 bases and J shed 0 bases, with 9 bases lying between them. Per germline, CDR1 MDHEN and CDR2 SYDVKM. The CDR3 sequence is 13 residues long. The sample holds a few counts of this clone. The antigen is not known. The PCR had 60 Vbeta and 13 Jbeta primers. Libraries were prepared by immunoSEQ multiplex PCR; TCRdb keeps only in-frame clonotypes and omits some of them. There are roughly 120,000 clones in the sample; around 10% occur only once, and less than 4% lies in the top ten. The sample consisted of PBMCs. This chain connects TRBV28 to TRBJ1-1; D gene ambiguous. The clonotype was recovered from a man aged 30-40 years in good health and CMV-seronegative. CDR3 loop: CASMEGVNTEAFF. For the CDR3, the DNA is TGTGCCAGCATGGAGGGAGTGAACACTGAAGCTTTCTTT.